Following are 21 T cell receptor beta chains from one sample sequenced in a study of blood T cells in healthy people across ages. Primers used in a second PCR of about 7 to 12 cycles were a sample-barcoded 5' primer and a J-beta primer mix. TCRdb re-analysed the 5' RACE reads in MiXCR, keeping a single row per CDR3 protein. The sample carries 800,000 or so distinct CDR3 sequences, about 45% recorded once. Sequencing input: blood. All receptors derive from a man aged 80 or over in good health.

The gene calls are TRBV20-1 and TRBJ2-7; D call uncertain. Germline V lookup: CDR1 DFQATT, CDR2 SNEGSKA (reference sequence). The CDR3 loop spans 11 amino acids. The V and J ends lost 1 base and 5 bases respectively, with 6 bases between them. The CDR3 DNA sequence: TGCAGTGCTAGAGCTCGGGACGAGCAGTACTTC. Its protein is CSARARDEQYF.

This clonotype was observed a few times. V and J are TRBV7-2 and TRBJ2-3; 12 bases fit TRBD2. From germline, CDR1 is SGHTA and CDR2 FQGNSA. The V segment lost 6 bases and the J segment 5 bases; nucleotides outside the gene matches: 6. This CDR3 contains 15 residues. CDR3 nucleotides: TGTGCCAGCAGTAATCTAGCGGGAGGGATAGATACGCAGTATTTT. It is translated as CASSNLAGGIDTQYF.

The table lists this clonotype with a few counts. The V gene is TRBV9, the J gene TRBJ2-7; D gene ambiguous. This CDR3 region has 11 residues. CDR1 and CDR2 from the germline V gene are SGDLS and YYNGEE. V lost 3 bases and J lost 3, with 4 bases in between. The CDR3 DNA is TGTGCCAGCAGCGACCACTACGAGCAGTACTTC. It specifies CASSDHYEQYF.

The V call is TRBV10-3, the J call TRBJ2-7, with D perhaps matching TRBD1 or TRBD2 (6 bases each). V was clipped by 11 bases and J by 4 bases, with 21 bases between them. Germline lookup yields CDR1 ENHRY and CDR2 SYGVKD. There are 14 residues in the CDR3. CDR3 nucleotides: TGTGCCGCACGGGGGATACAGGGTGCTTACGAGCAGTACTTC. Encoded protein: CAARGIQGAYEQYF.

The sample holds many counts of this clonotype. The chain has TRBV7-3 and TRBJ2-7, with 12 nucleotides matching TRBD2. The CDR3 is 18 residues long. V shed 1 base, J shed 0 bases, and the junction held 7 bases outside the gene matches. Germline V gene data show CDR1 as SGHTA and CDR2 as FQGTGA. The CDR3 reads CASSLRGGLAGRSYEQYF. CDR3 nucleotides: TGTGCCAGCAGCTTAAGGGGAGGACTAGCGGGGCGCTCCTACGAGCAGTACTTC. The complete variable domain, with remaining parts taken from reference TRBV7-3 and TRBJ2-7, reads GAGVSQTPSNKVTEKGKYVELRCDPISGHTALYWYRQSLGQGPEFLIYFQGTGAADDSGLPNDRFFAVRPEGSVSTLKIQRTERGDSAVYLCASSLRGGLAGRSYEQYFGPGTRLTVT.

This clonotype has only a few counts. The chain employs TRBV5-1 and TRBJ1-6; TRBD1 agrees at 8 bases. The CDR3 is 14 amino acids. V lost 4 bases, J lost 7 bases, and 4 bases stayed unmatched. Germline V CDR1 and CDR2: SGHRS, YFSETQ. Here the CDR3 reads CASSRRTGNSPLHF. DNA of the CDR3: TGCGCCAGCAGCCGACGGACAGGGAATTCACCCCTCCACTTT.

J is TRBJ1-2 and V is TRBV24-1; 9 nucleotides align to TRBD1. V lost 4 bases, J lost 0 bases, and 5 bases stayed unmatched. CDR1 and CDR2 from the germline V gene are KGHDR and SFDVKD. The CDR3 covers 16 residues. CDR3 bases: TGTGCCACCAGTGAGTCGGGACAGGGTACTAACTATGGCTACACCTTC. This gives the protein CATSESGQGTNYGYTF.

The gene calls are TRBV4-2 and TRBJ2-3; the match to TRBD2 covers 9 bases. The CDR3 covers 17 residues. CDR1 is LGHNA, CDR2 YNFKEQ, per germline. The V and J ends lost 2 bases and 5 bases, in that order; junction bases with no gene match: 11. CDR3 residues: CASSQRGWREGRDTQYF. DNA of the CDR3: TGTGCCAGCAGCCAAAGGGGATGGCGGGAGGGCAGAGATACGCAGTATTTT.

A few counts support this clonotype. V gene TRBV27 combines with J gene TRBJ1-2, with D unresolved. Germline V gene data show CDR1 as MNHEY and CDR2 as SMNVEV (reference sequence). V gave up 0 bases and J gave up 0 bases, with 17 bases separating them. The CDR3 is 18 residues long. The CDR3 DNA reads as TGTGCCAGCAGTTTATCGGGTCGGTTGGCCACCGCTAACTATGGCTACACCTTC. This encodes CASSLSGRLATANYGYTF.

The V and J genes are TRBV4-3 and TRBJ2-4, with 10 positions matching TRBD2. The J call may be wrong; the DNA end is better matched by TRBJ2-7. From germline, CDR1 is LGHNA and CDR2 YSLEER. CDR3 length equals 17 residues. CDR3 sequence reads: CASSQGVSGTSETEQYF. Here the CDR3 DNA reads TGCGCCAGCAGCCAAGGGGTCTCCGGGACTAGCGAGACCGAGCAGTACTTC.

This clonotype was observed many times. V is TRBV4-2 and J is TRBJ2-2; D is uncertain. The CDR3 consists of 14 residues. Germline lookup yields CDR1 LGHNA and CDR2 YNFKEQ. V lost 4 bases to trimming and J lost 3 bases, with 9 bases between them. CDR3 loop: CASSPREDTGELFF. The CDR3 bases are TGTGCCAGCAGCCCTCGCGAGGACACCGGGGAGCTGTTTTTT.

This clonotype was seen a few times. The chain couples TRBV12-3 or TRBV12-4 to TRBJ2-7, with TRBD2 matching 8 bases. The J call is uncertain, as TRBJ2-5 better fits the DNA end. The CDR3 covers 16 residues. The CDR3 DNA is TGTGCCAGCAGTTCCTCGGGGGGGGGGGGGCTCGAGACCCAGTACTTC. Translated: CASSSSGGGGLETQYF.

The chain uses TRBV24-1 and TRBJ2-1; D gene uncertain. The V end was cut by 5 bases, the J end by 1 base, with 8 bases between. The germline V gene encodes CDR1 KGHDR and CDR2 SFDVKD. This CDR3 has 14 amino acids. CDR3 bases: TGTGCCACCAGTGGTCAAGGGTCCTACAATGAGCAGTTCTTC. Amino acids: CATSGQGSYNEQFF.

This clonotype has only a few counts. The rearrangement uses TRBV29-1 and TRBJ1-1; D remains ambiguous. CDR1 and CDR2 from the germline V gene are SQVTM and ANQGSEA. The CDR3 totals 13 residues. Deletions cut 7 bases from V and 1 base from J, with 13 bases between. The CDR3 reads CSAPSSANTEAFF. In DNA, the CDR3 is TGCAGCGCCCCCAGTTCGGCGAACACTGAAGCTTTCTTT.

CDR3 DNA sequence: TGCAGCGTTGGACGGCTGAACTATGGCTACACCTTC. This encodes CSVGRLNYGYTF. This rearrangement joins TRBV29-1 to TRBJ1-2, with D hard to call. Looked up from germline, CDR1 is SQVTM and CDR2 is ANQGSEA. The CDR3 spans 12 residues. The V end was cut by 4 bases, the J end by 2 bases, with 8 bases between.

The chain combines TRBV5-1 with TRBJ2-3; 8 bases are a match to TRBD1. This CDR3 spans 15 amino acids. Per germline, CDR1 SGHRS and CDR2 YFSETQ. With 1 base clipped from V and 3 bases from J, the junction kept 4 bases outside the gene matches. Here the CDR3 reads CASSLTTGETDTQYF. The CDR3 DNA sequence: TGCGCCAGCAGCTTGACGACAGGGGAGACAGATACGCAGTATTTT.

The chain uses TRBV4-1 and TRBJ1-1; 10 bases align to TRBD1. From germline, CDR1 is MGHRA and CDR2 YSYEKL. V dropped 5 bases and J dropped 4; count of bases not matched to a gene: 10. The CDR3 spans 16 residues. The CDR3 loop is CASSYRLTGGGTEAFF. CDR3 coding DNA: TGCGCCAGCAGCTACCGACTGACAGGGGGCGGCACTGAAGCTTTCTTT.

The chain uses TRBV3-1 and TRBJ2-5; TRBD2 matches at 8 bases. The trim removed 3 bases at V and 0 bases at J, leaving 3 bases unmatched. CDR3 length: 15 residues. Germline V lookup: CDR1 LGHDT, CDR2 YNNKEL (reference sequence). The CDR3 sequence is CASSHGGGYQETQYF. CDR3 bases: TGTGCCAGCAGCCACGGCGGGGGGTACCAAGAGACCCAGTACTTC.

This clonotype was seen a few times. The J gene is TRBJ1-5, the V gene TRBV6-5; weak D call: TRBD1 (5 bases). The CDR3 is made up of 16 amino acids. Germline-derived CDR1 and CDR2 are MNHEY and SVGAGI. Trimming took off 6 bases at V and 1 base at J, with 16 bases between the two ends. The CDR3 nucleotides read TGTGCCAGCAGAACTACTGCGGGGGTGAGCAATCAGCCCCAGCATTTT. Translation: CASRTTAGVSNQPQHF.

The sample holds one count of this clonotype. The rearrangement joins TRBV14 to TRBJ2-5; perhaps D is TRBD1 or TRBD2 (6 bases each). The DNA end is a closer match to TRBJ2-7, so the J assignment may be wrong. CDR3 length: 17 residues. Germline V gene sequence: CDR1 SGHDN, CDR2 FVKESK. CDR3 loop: CASSQGGGQLIRSEQYF. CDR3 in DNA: TGTGCCAGCAGCCAAGGAGGGGGGCAGCTTATAAGGTCCGAGCAGTACTTC.

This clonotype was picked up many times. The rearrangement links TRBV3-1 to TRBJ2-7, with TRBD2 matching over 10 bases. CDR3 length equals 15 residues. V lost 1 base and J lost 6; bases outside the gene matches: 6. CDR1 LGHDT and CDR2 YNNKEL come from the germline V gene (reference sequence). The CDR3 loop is CASSQAALAGSEQYF. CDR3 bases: TGTGCCAGCAGCCAAGCAGCACTAGCGGGATCCGAGCAGTACTTC.